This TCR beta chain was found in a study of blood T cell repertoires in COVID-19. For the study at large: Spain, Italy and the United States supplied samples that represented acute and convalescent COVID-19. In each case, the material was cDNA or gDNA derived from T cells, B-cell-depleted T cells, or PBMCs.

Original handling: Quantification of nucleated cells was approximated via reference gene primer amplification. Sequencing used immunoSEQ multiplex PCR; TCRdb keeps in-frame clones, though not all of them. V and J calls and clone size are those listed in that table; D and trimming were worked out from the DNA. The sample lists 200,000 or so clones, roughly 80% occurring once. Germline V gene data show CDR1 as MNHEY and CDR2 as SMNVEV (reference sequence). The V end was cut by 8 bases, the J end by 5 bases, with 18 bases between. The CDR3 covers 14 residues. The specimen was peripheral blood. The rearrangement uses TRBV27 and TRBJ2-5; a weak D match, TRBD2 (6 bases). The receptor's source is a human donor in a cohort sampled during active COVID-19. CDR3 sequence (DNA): TGTGCCAGCCGGCGGGGACCGAAATCGGAGACCCAGTACTTC. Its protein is CASRRGPKSETQYF.